The 21 T cell receptor beta chains presented below share a single source sample, sequenced in a study of T cells in Graves' hyperthyroidism and ophthalmopathy. Amplification yielded TCR beta CDR3 regions, with RNA transcripts as the source. Primed by the HTBI set, a first-round RT-PCR was run on the TCR CDR3. MiXCR, run by TCRdb on the multiplex PCR reads, gives a single entry per CDR3 protein. The table shows a few hundred thousand distinct CDR3 sequences, with about 15% occurring only once. Sequenced input: blood. These receptor sequences come from an older woman with Graves' ophthalmopathy.

V is TRBV7-6 and J is TRBJ1-4, with D possibly TRBD1 on 6 matching bases. In germline, CDR1 is SGHVS, CDR2 FNYEAQ. CDR3 length: 16 amino acids. V was shortened by 5 bases and J by 0 bases, with 13 bases between the two germline ends. The CDR3 spells CASSPLRGPTNEKLFF. In DNA, the CDR3 is TGTGCCAGCAGCCCTCTTCGGGGGCCAACTAATGAAAAACTGTTTTTT.

A few counts support this clonotype. The chain is built from TRBV28 and TRBJ2-2; D not certain. Germline-derived CDR1 and CDR2 are MDHEN and SYDVKM. V was clipped by 6 bases and J by 6 bases, with 11 bases between them. The CDR3 sequence is 13 residues long. CDR3 coding DNA: TGTGCCAGCAGACCCCCTAGGTCCGGGGAGCTGTTTTTT. Amino acids: CASRPPRSGELFF.

This clonotype was seen repeatedly, ten times or more. The chain has TRBV7-9 and TRBJ2-5, with a tentative D call TRBD1 (5 bases). From germline, CDR1 is SEHNR and CDR2 FQNEAQ (reference sequence). Deletions cut 0 bases from V and 4 bases from J, with 12 bases between. This CDR3 comprises 15 residues. The CDR3 region is CASSLAGQRAETQYF. DNA of the CDR3: TGTGCCAGCAGCTTAGCGGGGCAGAGAGCAGAGACCCAGTACTTC.

This sequence joins TRBV27 and TRBJ1-5; D ambiguous. CDR3 length: 14 amino acids. In germline, CDR1 is MNHEY, CDR2 SMNVEV (reference sequence). V lost 4 bases to trimming and J lost 5 bases, with 12 bases between them. CDR3 protein: CASSSKGYYQPQHF. CDR3 coding DNA: TGTGCCAGCAGTTCGAAAGGGTATTATCAGCCCCAGCATTTT.

The chain joins TRBV5-4 to TRBJ2-5; 11 bases match TRBD2. Germline loops: CDR1 SGHNT, CDR2 YYREEE (reference sequence). The length of the CDR3 is 17 residues. V trimming: 0 bases; J trimming: 2 bases; junction bases outside the gene matches: 6. CDR3 loop: CASSLEGLAVVQETQYF. The DNA of the CDR3 is TGTGCCAGCAGCTTGGAGGGACTAGCGGTCGTTCAAGAGACCCAGTACTTC.

This clonotype appeared many times. This sequence joins TRBV12-3 or TRBV12-4 and TRBJ1-3; no clear D. V was cut by 3 bases and J by 0 bases, with 15 bases left in between. The CDR3 has 17 residues. The CDR3: CASSFEFLGSSGNTIYF. Here the CDR3 DNA reads TGTGCCAGCAGTTTTGAGTTTCTTGGGAGCTCTGGAAACACCATATATTTT.

This clonotype was recorded many times. This sequence joins TRBV5-1 and TRBJ2-7; 11 bases are shared with TRBD1. The CDR3 contains 14 residues. With V trimmed by 4 bases and J by 5 bases, 5 bases remained unmatched. The germline V gene encodes CDR1 SGHRS and CDR2 YFSETQ. In DNA, the CDR3 is TGCGCCAGCAGCGGCGGACAGGGGGCCGACGAGCAGTACTTC. This translates into CASSGGQGADEQYF. The full variable domain, completed using reference TRBV5-1 and TRBJ2-7, is KAGVTQTPRYLIKTRGQQVTLSCSPISGHRSVSWYQQTPGQGLQFLFEYFSETQRNKGNFPGRFSGRQFSNSRSEMNVSTLELGDSALYLCASSGGQGADEQYFGPGTRLTVT.

About this clonotype: A much larger clone is a single base away; this may be a read error. The gene calls are TRBV29-1 and TRBJ2-7; D ambiguous. Germline CDR1 is SQVTM and CDR2 is ANQGSEA. CDR3 length: 14 amino acids. Trimming cost V 7 bases and J 2 bases, with 18 bases left between them. DNA of the CDR3: TGCAGCGCCCGGACGGCCAGGAGCCCCTACGAGCAGTACTTC. Translation gives CSARTARSPYEQYF.

This clonotype was recorded at least ten times. The chain carries TRBV20-1 and TRBJ2-2, with D perhaps matching TRBD1 or TRBD2 (5 bases each). Germline V gives CDR1 DFQATT, CDR2 SNEGSKA (reference sequence). The CDR3 runs 15 residues. V lost 6 bases to trimming and J lost 3 bases, with 17 bases between them. This CDR3 is CSAQDGNGYTGELFF. CDR3 nucleotides: TGCAGTGCACAGGACGGGAACGGATACACCGGGGAGCTGTTTTTT.

This clonotype was counted only a few times. This chain connects TRBV4-2 to TRBJ1-2; 8 nucleotides agree with TRBD1. With 4 bases clipped from V and 0 bases from J, the junction kept 4 bases outside the gene matches. Germline V gives CDR1 LGHNA, CDR2 YNFKEQ. The CDR3 totals 15 residues. CDR3 sequence: CASSRETGANYGYTF. In DNA, the CDR3 is TGTGCCAGCAGCCGAGAGACAGGGGCTAACTATGGCTACACCTTC.

This clonotype was observed once. The chain employs TRBV13 and TRBJ2-6; D is uncertain. This CDR3 is 16 amino acids long. The V end lost 5 bases, the J end lost 0 bases, and 11 bases lay between the germline ends. In germline, CDR1 is PRHDT, CDR2 FYEKMQ (reference sequence). The CDR3 DNA is TGTGCCAGCAGCACCTCGACACACTCTGGGGCCAACGTCCTGACTTTC. Its translation: CASSTSTHSGANVLTF.

Remarks on this clonotype: An end of the junction differs from the germline gene, which may be a read error. The chain employs TRBV7-7 and TRBJ2-1; TRBD2 agrees at 12 bases. The CDR3 has 17 residues. From germline, CDR1 is SSHAT and CDR2 FNYEAQ (reference sequence). DNA of the CDR3: TGTGCTAGCAGCCCCAGCTTTGGGACTAGCGGGCTGGGTGAGCAGTTCTTC. It translates to CASSPSFGTSGLGEQFF.

This clonotype has a handful of counts. The genes are TRBV15 and TRBJ2-3, with D hard to call. Germline V gene sequence: CDR1 LNHNV, CDR2 YYDKDF (reference sequence). With 4 bases removed from V and 0 bases from J, the gap between germline ends came to 5 bases. This CDR3 contains 13 residues. The CDR3 nucleotides read TGTGCCACCAGCACGGTGAGCACAGATACGCAGTATTTT. Residues: CATSTVSTDTQYF.

This clonotype was detected many times. The chain is built from TRBV3-1 and TRBJ1-2, with 8 bases that match TRBD1. The germline CDR1 and CDR2 sequences are LGHDT and YNNKEL (reference sequence). Trimming took 2 bases from V and 6 from J; bases not matched to a gene: 8. The CDR3 consists of 15 residues. This CDR3 is CASSQLDRVVNGYTF. CDR3 DNA: TGTGCCAGCAGCCAACTGGACAGGGTGGTTAATGGCTACACCTTC.

This clonotype was counted ten times or more. V gene TRBV12-5 combines with J gene TRBJ2-3; the match to TRBD1 covers 8 bases. V lost 0 bases and J lost 6; bases outside the gene matches: 8. The length of the CDR3 is 16 residues. Germline V gene lookup returns CDR1 LGHNT and CDR2 FRNRAP. The CDR3 DNA sequence: TGTGCTAGTGGTTTGGTATCCGGGACAGGCGTTGATACGCAGTATTTT. This encodes CASGLVSGTGVDTQYF.

This clonotype was counted many times. The chain links TRBV30 to TRBJ2-2, with D unresolved. Trimming took 5 bases from V and 7 from J, leaving 8 bases between them. CDR3 length: 11 residues. Germline-derived CDR1 and CDR2 are GTSNPN and SVGIG (reference sequence). The CDR3 reads CAWGPVGELFF. The DNA of the CDR3 is TGTGCCTGGGGACCTGTCGGGGAGCTGTTTTTT. Based on the CDR3 plus reference TRBV30 and TRBJ2-2, the full variable domain is SQTIHQWPATLVQPVGSPLSLECTVEGTSNPNLYWYRQAAGRGLQLLFYSVGIGQISSEVPQNLSASRPQDRQFILSSKKLLLSDSGFYLCAWGPVGELFFGEGSRLTVL.

CDR3 sequence: CASSDFRLAGGGETQYF. Here the CDR3 DNA reads TGTGCCAGCAGTGACTTCCGACTAGCGGGAGGAGGAGAGACCCAGTACTTC. The rearrangement uses TRBV2 and TRBJ2-5, with 13 bases fitting TRBD2. Unmatched junction bases numbered 8, after V lost 3 bases and J lost 4 bases. Germline V gives CDR1 SNHLY, CDR2 FYNNEI. The CDR3 totals 17 residues.

In its sample, this clonotype was seen many times. The V call is TRBV20-1, the J call TRBJ1-2; D is ambiguous. CDR1 and CDR2 from the germline V gene are DFQATT and SNEGSKA (reference sequence). This CDR3 has 14 amino acids. Trimming took 3 bases from V and 0 from J, leaving 11 bases between them. CDR3 nucleotides: TGCAGTGCTAGGGGCGGGTACTCTAACTATGGCTACACCTTC. As protein: CSARGGYSNYGYTF.

This clonotype was found many times. The chain is built from TRBV2 and TRBJ2-7; D gene ambiguous. This CDR3 comprises 13 residues. The V and J ends lost 0 bases and 3 bases respectively, with 6 bases between them. The V gene's germline CDR1 is SNHLY and CDR2 FYNNEI. CDR3: CASSEAELYEQYF. The CDR3 DNA sequence: TGTGCCAGCAGTGAAGCCGAACTCTACGAGCAGTACTTC.

Concerning this clonotype itself: At one of its ends the junction is not consistent with the germline gene, which may arise from a read error. The chain is built from TRBV5-5 and TRBJ2-3; 7 bases match TRBD1. This CDR3 spans 13 amino acids. CDR1 and CDR2 (germline): SGHKS, YYEKEE (reference sequence). The CDR3 DNA is TGTGCCAGCAGCCAAGGGCAGGGGGATACGCGGTATTTT. Translated: CASSQGQGDTRYF.

The table lists this clonotype with many counts. This chain uses TRBV7-9 with TRBJ2-6, with 10 bases that match TRBD1. Germline CDR1 is SEHNR and CDR2 is FQNEAQ (reference sequence). The CDR3 contains 17 residues. The V segment lost 3 bases and the J segment 3 bases; nucleotides outside the gene matches: 5. The CDR3 region has the DNA TGTGCCAGCAGCTTCCGACAGGGGGCATATGGGGCCAACGTCCTGACTTTC. The encoded protein is CASSFRQGAYGANVLTF.